The sequence of this T cell receptor (beta chain) was determined in a study of response to subunit inactivated influenza vaccine. Study conclusions and caveats: The authors suggested that every seasonal influenza vaccination recruits few new T cells.

This clonotype was found many times. Its antigen is currently unknown. CDR1 is LGHNA, CDR2 YSLEER, per germline. CDR3 length equals 14 residues. V shed 4 bases and J 9 bases; nucleotides not matched to a gene: 9. TCRdb recomputed calls from the RT-PCR reads with MiXCR, one row per CDR3 protein. The repertoire holds 500,000 to 600,000 distinct CDR3 sequences, with 13% as singletons. This material consisted of PBMCs from blood, taken 45 days after vaccination. The clonotype comes from a man aged 45-65 years who received an inactivated influenza vaccine. This chain connects TRBV4-3 to TRBJ2-3, with TRBD1 matching 8 bases. The CDR3 DNA sequence: TGCGCCAGCAGCCCCGAGGACAGGGCAAGAACGCAGTATTTT. Translating it yields CASSPEDRARTQYF.